The next 30 T cell receptor beta chains were all read from a single sample in a study of regulatory T cells in long-lasting Graves disease. Time point of the sample: newly diagnosed GD, antithyroid drugs for less than 3 months. The TCR library was prepared using RNA isolated from PBMCs. The authors built TCR beta libraries using iRepertoire HTBI primers and Arm-PCR of CDR3 regions. TCRdb reprocessed the multiplex PCR reads via MiXCR and lists one record per CDR3 protein. The sample contains 550,000 to 700,000 distinct CDR3 sequences, 15% to 20% of which appear only once. The same data also went into a second study, on T cells in Graves' hyperthyroidism and ophthalmopathy.

This specimen consisted of peripheral blood mononuclear cells (PBMCs), obtained at new diagnosis, from a patient treated with antithyroid drugs. The receptors were gathered from a man in his late teens or twenties with Graves disease.

This clonotype was picked up many times. The chain couples TRBV7-9 to TRBJ2-1; 8 bases align to TRBD1. V shed 5 bases and J 0 bases; nucleotides not matched to a gene: 6. Germline assignment: CDR1 SEHNR and CDR2 FQNEAQ (reference sequence). This CDR3 is built from 16 residues. The CDR3 coding sequence is TGTGCCAGCAGCCCTTGGACAGGGAGCTCCTACAATGAGCAGTTCTTC. Translated, it gives CASSPWTGSSYNEQFF.

This clonotype occurred many times. The chain joins TRBV11-2 to TRBJ2-1; 7 positions agree with TRBD1. There are 14 residues in the CDR3. The germline gives CDR1 SGHAT, CDR2 FQNNGV. V dropped 2 bases and J dropped 8; count of bases not matched to a gene: 6. CDR3 sequence reads: CASSLPQGSDEQFF. Written as DNA, the CDR3 is TGTGCCAGCAGCTTACCACAGGGGTCCGATGAGCAGTTCTTC.

This clonotype has ten or more counts. The V and J genes are TRBV12-3 or TRBV12-4 and TRBJ2-5, with 13 bases matching TRBD2. Trimming at V came to 5 bases and at J to 3 bases, leaving 3 bases not matched to a gene. This CDR3 has 15 residues. The CDR3 coding sequence is TGTGCCAGCAGTCCCACTAGCGGGAGGGAAGAGACCCAGTACTTC. Protein sequence: CASSPTSGREETQYF.

This chain joins TRBV12-3 or TRBV12-4 and TRBJ2-3, with TRBD2 matching 14 bases. The CDR3 contains 17 residues. V lost 6 bases and J lost 8; bases outside the gene matches: 13. The CDR3 here is CASSAPQGLAGEGTQYF. CDR3 DNA sequence: TGTGCCAGCAGCGCCCCCCAGGGACTAGCGGGAGAAGGTACGCAGTATTTT.

This clonotype showed up just once. This may be a read error, as it is one base from a much larger clone. The chain joins TRBV9 to TRBJ2-3; D uncertain. This CDR3 has 12 amino acids. With 3 bases removed from V and 2 bases from J, the gap between germline ends came to 4 bases. CDR1 SGDLS and CDR2 YYNGEE come from the germline V gene. The CDR3: CASSAPTDTQYF. For the CDR3, the DNA is TGTGCCAGCAGCGCTCCCACAGATACGCAGTATTTT.

This clonotype was recorded only once. The rearrangement links TRBV3-1 to TRBJ2-3; TRBD2 is a possible D gene (6 bases). The CDR3 is made up of 14 amino acids. With 2 bases removed from V and 6 bases from J, the gap between germline ends came to 12 bases. The germline V gene has CDR1 LGHDT and CDR2 YNNKEL (reference sequence). The CDR3: CASSQFWRGDTQYF. In DNA, the CDR3 is TGTGCCAGCAGCCAATTCTGGCGGGGCGATACGCAGTATTTT.

This clonotype was counted ten times or more. V usage is TRBV3-1 and J usage is TRBJ2-1, with TRBD2 matching 13 bases. Germline V CDR1 and CDR2: LGHDT, YNNKEL (reference sequence). CDR3 length: 17 residues. After removal of 4 bases from V and 6 bases from J, the junction contained 9 bases not matched to a gene. The CDR3 protein is CASSRWTSGSKGNEQFF. CDR3 in DNA: TGTGCCAGCAGCCGATGGACTAGCGGGAGTAAGGGCAATGAGCAGTTCTTC.

At least ten counts were recorded for this clonotype. The V and J genes are TRBV27 and TRBJ2-2; 7 bases are a match to TRBD2. CDR1 is MNHEY, CDR2 SMNVEV, per germline (reference sequence). V was pared by 2 bases and J by 4 bases, with 4 bases of the junction left unmatched. This CDR3 spans 15 amino acids. The CDR3: CASSLPREGTGELFF. In DNA form, the CDR3 reads TGTGCCAGCAGTTTACCCAGGGAGGGCACCGGGGAGCTGTTTTTT.

This clonotype was recorded a few times. The V call is TRBV11-2, the J call TRBJ1-4; possibly TRBD1 for D (5 bases). The CDR3 has 16 residues. CDR1 SGHAT and CDR2 FQNNGV come from the germline V gene. Trimming stripped 0 bases from V and 8 bases from J, with 16 bases between. The CDR3 region is CASSLDFYQRGEKLFF. CDR3 DNA: TGTGCCAGCAGCTTAGATTTCTACCAAAGGGGAGAAAAACTGTTTTTT.

Ten or more counts support this clonotype. The chain couples TRBV30 to TRBJ2-5, with D tentatively TRBD2 (5 bases). The ends were cut back, 3 bases at V and 3 bases at J, with 11 bases in the middle. Germline CDR1 reads GTSNPN; CDR2 reads SVGIG (reference sequence). This CDR3 region has 13 residues. The CDR3 region is CAWRGRGKETQYF. The CDR3 DNA reads as TGTGCCTGGAGGGGCAGAGGGAAAGAGACCCAGTACTTC.

With regard to this clonotype: With a much larger clone just one base away, this may be a read error. The chain recombines TRBV5-1 with TRBJ2-3; TRBD1 aligns across 10 bases. CDR3 length: 16 residues. Looked up from germline, CDR1 is SGHRS and CDR2 is YFSETQ. CDR3 sequence (DNA): TGCGGCAGCAGCTGGCCCCCGGGACAGGGGACAGATACGCAGTATTTT. This gives the protein CGSSWPPGQGTDTQYF.

This sequence joins TRBV5-1 and TRBJ1-4; D gene ambiguous. The germline CDR1 and CDR2 sequences are SGHRS and YFSETQ. V lost 7 bases to trimming and J lost 2 bases, with 12 bases between them. The CDR3 contains 14 residues. The CDR3 coding sequence is TGCGCCAGCGGACGGACCCGGACTAATGAAAAACTGTTTTTT. It yields the protein CASGRTRTNEKLFF.

DNA for the CDR3: TGTGCCAGCAGTGAAGGGGGAGTTCTACTAGCCAAAAACATTCAGTACTTC. Translating gives CASSEGGVLLAKNIQYF. The chain has TRBV6-1 and TRBJ2-4; D is possibly TRBD2 (5 bases). Per the germline V gene, CDR1 is MNHNS and CDR2 is SASEGT. V was clipped by 1 base and J by 0 bases, with 13 bases between them. This CDR3 is 17 amino acids long.

The V and J genes are TRBV18 and TRBJ2-7; D gene unclear. The CDR3 totals 14 residues. Trimming took 6 bases from V and 2 from J, leaving 14 bases between them. The germline CDR1 and CDR2 sequences are KGHSH and LQKENI. The CDR3 region is CASSVSGQAYEQYF. CDR3 bases: TGTGCCAGCTCTGTCTCCGGGCAGGCCTACGAGCAGTACTTC.

The chain couples TRBV6-2 or TRBV6-3 to TRBJ2-2; perhaps TRBD2 as D (6 bases). V was trimmed by 6 bases and J by 6 bases, leaving 11 bases between them. The CDR3 runs 13 residues. The germline V gene encodes CDR1 MNHEY and CDR2 SVGEGT. CDR3 amino acids: CASRGGVAGELFF. CDR3 coding DNA: TGTGCCAGCAGGGGGGGAGTCGCCGGGGAGCTGTTTTTT.

There are many counts of this clonotype. The V call is TRBV5-1, the J call TRBJ2-2; 8 nucleotides match TRBD2. Per germline, CDR1 SGHRS and CDR2 YFSETQ. The CDR3 contains 17 residues. V trimming: 0 bases; J trimming: 3 bases; junction bases outside the gene matches: 7. The DNA for the CDR3 is TGCGCCAGCAGCTTGGAGCCACTAGCGGAGTACACCGGGGAGCTGTTTTTT. This sequence encodes CASSLEPLAEYTGELFF.

At least ten counts were recorded for this clonotype. J is TRBJ2-3 and V is TRBV11-2; the match to TRBD2 covers 14 bases. This CDR3 is built from 20 residues. Trimming took 2 bases from V and 2 from J; bases not matched to a gene: 12. The germline V gene encodes CDR1 SGHAT and CDR2 FQNNGV. CDR3 protein: CASSLRGLAGVTSPTDTQYF. In DNA form, the CDR3 reads TGTGCCAGCAGCTTAAGGGGACTAGCGGGAGTAACGTCCCCCACAGATACGCAGTATTTT.

The rearrangement uses TRBV9 and TRBJ2-5; 9 positions match TRBD1. In germline, CDR1 is SGDLS, CDR2 YYNGEE. The CDR3 totals 15 residues. The V segment lost 3 bases and the J segment 3 bases; nucleotides outside the gene matches: 6. The CDR3 region is CASSDRDRAKETQYF. For the CDR3, the DNA is TGTGCCAGCAGCGACCGGGACAGGGCAAAAGAGACCCAGTACTTC.

The chain recombines TRBV6-5 with TRBJ2-3; 9 positions match TRBD1. The germline V gene encodes CDR1 MNHEY and CDR2 SVGAGI. V shed 2 bases and J 4 bases; nucleotides not matched to a gene: 1. The CDR3 contains 14 residues. The CDR3 nucleotides are TGTGCCAGCAGTTACGGGACAGGGCCAGATACGCAGTATTTT. Translating gives CASSYGTGPDTQYF.

This clonotype has just a few counts. The gene calls are TRBV7-9 and TRBJ2-1, with TRBD1 identical over 9 bases. CDR1 and CDR2 (germline): SEHNR, FQNEAQ (reference sequence). The CDR3 consists of 15 residues. V gave up 2 bases and J gave up 8 bases; unmatched junction bases: 7. The CDR3 nucleotides read TGTGCCAGCAGCTTACCGGGACAGGGTACTTATGAGCAGTTCTTC. The encoded protein is CASSLPGQGTYEQFF.

V is TRBV19 and J is TRBJ2-5; D perhaps matches TRBD2 (6 bases). TRBJ2-1 matches the DNA end more closely, so the J call is doubtful. The CDR3 covers 16 residues. The germline V gene encodes CDR1 LNHDA and CDR2 SQIVND (reference sequence). CDR3: CASRGLGSGPVNEQFF. DNA for the CDR3: TGTGCCAGTAGGGGCCTTGGTAGCGGACCAGTCAATGAGCAGTTCTTC.

Of note for this clonotype: This sequence may be a read error, since a much larger clone differs from it by one base. The rearrangement links TRBV5-1 to TRBJ2-3, with D perhaps TRBD2 (5 bases). Trimming took off 3 bases at V and 0 bases at J, with 11 bases between the two ends. The CDR3 spans 15 residues. Germline CDR1 and CDR2: SGHRS and YFSETQ. Written as DNA, the CDR3 is TGCGCCAGCAGCTGGGGAGTGGGAAGCACAGATACGCAGTATTTT. Encoded protein: CASSWGVGSTDTQYF.

Many counts were recorded for this clonotype. CDR3: CAWLRTYNEQFF. The CDR3 DNA follows: TGTGCCTGGTTGCGGACCTACAATGAGCAGTTCTTC. V gene TRBV30 combines with J gene TRBJ2-1; D unresolved. Trimming removed 5 bases at V and 2 bases at J, with 7 bases between. Germline CDR1 is GTSNPN and CDR2 is SVGIG (reference sequence). The CDR3 covers 12 residues. Full variable domain (rest looked up from reference TRBV30 and TRBJ2-1): SQTIHQWPATLVQPVGSPLSLECTVEGTSNPNLYWYRQAAGRGLQLLFYSVGIGQISSEVPQNLSASRPQDRQFILSSKKLLLSDSGFYLCAWLRTYNEQFFGPGTRLTVL.

This clonotype was observed a single time. The gene calls are TRBV27 and TRBJ2-5; the match to TRBD2 covers 13 bases. V trimming: 5 bases; J trimming: 5 bases; junction bases outside the gene matches: 11. The CDR3 has 17 amino acids. From germline, CDR1 is MNHEY and CDR2 SMNVEV (reference sequence). CDR3 sequence reads: CASSLTSGRPLGETQYF. CDR3 sequence (DNA): TGTGCCAGCAGTCTGACTAGCGGGAGGCCATTGGGGGAGACCCAGTACTTC.

Many counts were recorded for this clonotype. The rearrangement links TRBV18 to TRBJ2-3; TRBD2 aligns across 8 bases. CDR3 length: 14 amino acids. The germline V gene has CDR1 KGHSH and CDR2 LQKENI. The V segment lost 3 bases and the J segment 5 bases; nucleotides outside the gene matches: 4. The CDR3 region is CASSPSGTGDTQYF. In nucleotides, the CDR3 is TGTGCCAGCTCACCTAGCGGGACGGGAGATACGCAGTATTTT.

The J gene is TRBJ2-7, the V gene TRBV5-1; 10 bases fit TRBD2. The junction had 6 bases not matched to a gene; V was cut back by 0 bases and J by 3 bases. This CDR3 region has 16 residues. Germline V CDR1 and CDR2: SGHRS, YFSETQ. The DNA of the CDR3 is TGCGCCAGCAGCTTGGAAGAGACTAGCGGGTTCTACGAGCAGTACTTC. The encoded protein is CASSLEETSGFYEQYF.

This clonotype has at least ten counts. This chain uses TRBV11-3 with TRBJ1-6; D call uncertain. Trimming left V 0 bases short and J 6 bases short, with 6 bases between. This CDR3 has 14 amino acids. CDR1 is SGHNT and CDR2 is YENEEA in the germline V gene. The CDR3 region has the DNA TGTGCCAGCAGCTTAGAACACGTTAATTCACCCCTCCACTTT. The encoded protein is CASSLEHVNSPLHF. Combining the CDR3 with reference TRBV11-3 and TRBJ1-6 gives the whole variable domain EAGVVQSPRYKIIEKKQPVAFWCNPISGHNTLYWYLQNLGQGPELLIRYENEEAVDDSQLPKDRFSAERLKGVDSTLKIQPAELGDSAVYLCASSLEHVNSPLHFGNGTRLTVT.

This clonotype showed up many times. Here the CDR3 DNA reads TGTGCCAGCACCCGCCCCGAGGACACACAAGAGACCCAGTACTTC. Amino acid sequence: CASTRPEDTQETQYF. The chain is built from TRBV28 and TRBJ2-5; weak D call: TRBD1 (5 bases). The CDR3 is 15 residues long. Trimming removed 7 bases from V and 2 bases from J, with 17 bases in between. Germline lookup yields CDR1 MDHEN and CDR2 SYDVKM. The entire variable domain, with the rest obtained from reference TRBV28 and TRBJ2-5, is as follows: DVKVTQSSRYLVKRTGEKVFLECVQDMDHENMFWYRQDPGLGLRLIYFSYDVKMKEKGDIPEGYSVSREKKERFSLILESASTNQTSMYLCASTRPEDTQETQYFGPGTRLLVL.

This clonotype came up many times. V gene TRBV5-1 combines with J gene TRBJ2-7; D is possibly TRBD1 or TRBD2 (5 bases each). Germline V gene data show CDR1 as SGHRS and CDR2 as YFSETQ. The CDR3 loop spans 16 amino acids. The V end lost 0 bases, the J end lost 3 bases, and 16 bases lay between the germline ends. The CDR3 coding sequence is TGCGCCAGCAGCTTGGTTCTCGGGGCCAATTACTACGAGCAGTACTTC. Translated: CASSLVLGANYYEQYF.

This clonotype was seen at least ten times. This rearrangement joins TRBV2 to TRBJ1-1; D not resolved. The CDR3 consists of 14 residues. Germline V gene lookup returns CDR1 SNHLY and CDR2 FYNNEI. V lost 6 bases and J lost 1, with 12 bases in between. DNA for the CDR3: TGTGCCAGCAGCGCACGACTCGCGAACACTGAAGCTTTCTTT. It is translated as CASSARLANTEAFF.